The rows below give T cell receptor beta chains drawn from one sample of a study of blood T cells in healthy people across ages. MiXCR, run by TCRdb on the 5' RACE reads, gives a single entry per CDR3 protein. The sample has 800,000 to 950,000 distinct CDR3 sequences; around 49% are singletons. Sequencing was carried out using blood. The receptors shown here come from a man under 40 in good health. Each CDR3 is given with its conserved first and last residue. The D gene is left open where the match is weak. Clone size is given for some rows only: seen once, a few or many times, or a class if the clone is expanded.

abundance | j_gene | d_gene | v_gene | CDR3nt | CDR3aa
NA | TRBJ2-4 | TRBD1 | TRBV10-3 | TGTGCCATCAGCTCCGGGACAGTGAAGGAGCAGTACTTC | CAISSGTVKEQYF
NA | TRBJ1-5 | TRBD1 | TRBV6-5 | TGTGCCAGCAGTTACCTTCCGACAGGGGGCAACAACCAGCCCCAGCATTTT | CASSYLPTGGNNQPQHF
NA | TRBJ2-7 | NA | TRBV5-1 | TGCGCCAGCAGCTTGGTAGGGGAGGACCCCTACGAGCAGTACTTC | CASSLVGEDPYEQYF
NA | TRBJ2-2 | NA | TRBV6-4 | TGTGCCAGCAGTGACAGCTACACCGGGGAGCTGTTTTTT | CASSDSYTGELFF
few | TRBJ2-5 | NA | TRBV20-1 | TGCAGTGGGGAGACCCAGTACTTC | CSGETQYF
many | TRBJ2-1 | NA | TRBV27 | TGTGCCAGCAGTTTTCGGGTTTACAATGAGCAGTTCTTC | CASSFRVYNEQFF
NA | TRBJ1-1 | TRBD1 | TRBV29-1 | TGCAGCGTTGACTCAGGGACAGTGAACACTGAAGCTTTCTTT | CSVDSGTVNTEAFF
once | TRBJ2-3 | NA | TRBV4-3 | TGCGCCAGCAGCCAAGATTTCGATTGGTATACATCTAGCACAGATACGCAGTATTTT | CASSQDFDWYTSSTDTQYF
NA | TRBJ2-3 | NA | TRBV30 | TGTGCCTGGAGTCCTACCCCGGGGTTAGATACGCAGTATTTT | CAWSPTPGLDTQYF
many | TRBJ2-7 | TRBD2 | TRBV9 | TGTGCCGGAAGAGACGCTAGCGGGGGGTCCTACGAGCAGTACTTC | CAGRDASGGSYEQYF
NA | TRBJ2-1 | NA | TRBV29-1 | TGCAGCGTTGCCGCTTACAATGAGCAGTTCTTC | CSVAAYNEQFF
many | TRBJ2-5 | NA | TRBV7-7 | TGTGCTAGCAGCTTATCAAGGACGGGGCAAGAGACCCAGTACTTC | CASSLSRTGQETQYF
NA | TRBJ2-2 | NA | TRBV12-3/TRBV12-4 | TGTGCCAGCAGTCAAGGACACACAGTGAACACCGGGGAGCTGTTTTTT | CASSQGHTVNTGELFF
few | TRBJ1-5 | TRBD1 | TRBV6-6 | TGTGCCAGCAGTGGGGACAGTCAGCCCCAGCATTTT | CASSGDSQPQHF
NA | TRBJ1-1 | NA | TRBV7-2 | TGTGCCAGCAGCTCCAGGGCCAGTGGGGATTGGTTCACTGAAGCTTTCTTT | CASSSRASGDWFTEAFF
NA | TRBJ1-5 | NA | TRBV12-3/TRBV12-4 | TGTGCCAGCAGTTTTGAGTTCCACCCGAGTCAGCCCCAGCATTTT | CASSFEFHPSQPQHF
many | TRBJ1-2 | NA | TRBV4-1 | TGCGCCAGCAGCCAAGACAGGGCGCGCTACACCTTC | CASSQDRARYTF
once | TRBJ1-4 | NA | TRBV11-1 | TGTGCCAGCAGCTTAGGGGACTCGCCGGAGGAACTGTTTTTT | CASSLGDSPEELFF
NA | TRBJ2-1 | NA | TRBV27 | TGTGCCAGCAGTGTACAGGGTAACAATGAGCAGTTCTTC | CASSVQGNNEQFF
NA | TRBJ1-5 | NA | TRBV27 | TGTGCCAGCAGTCCGAGTGGAGGGGGATGGGGTCAGCCCCAGCATTTT | CASSPSGGGWGQPQHF
few | TRBJ2-7 | NA | TRBV6-2/TRBV6-3 | TGTGCCAGCAGTACCGCTGGCGCTACCTACGAGCAGTACTTC | CASSTAGATYEQYF
NA | TRBJ1-5 | NA | TRBV20-1 | TGCAGTGCTAGAGATCCCAGGGACAATCAGCCCCAGCATTTT | CSARDPRDNQPQHF
NA | TRBJ2-1 | NA | TRBV6-2/TRBV6-3 | TGTGCCAGCAGTTACATCTCAACTAGAGTGGCTTTCAATGAGCAGTTCTTC | CASSYISTRVAFNEQFF
NA | TRBJ1-1 | NA | TRBV7-2 | TGTGCCAGCAGTTATGTGGTCACTGAAGCTTTCTTT | CASSYVVTEAFF
NA | TRBJ2-5 | NA | TRBV9 | TGTGCCAGCAGCCCCCGTGGGGGTTGGGAGACCCAGTACTTC | CASSPRGGWETQYF
NA | TRBJ2-7 | NA | TRBV27 | TGTGCCAGCAGTATCGAGGGCAGGGGCCCCTACGAGCAGTACTTC | CASSIEGRGPYEQYF
few | TRBJ1-2 | NA | TRBV11-1 | TGTGCCAGCAGCTCACCCGGGTTCTATGGCTACACCTTC | CASSSPGFYGYTF
NA | TRBJ1-2 | NA | TRBV7-2 | TGTGCCAGCAGCCTTAGACAGCTTAACTATGGCTACACCTTC | CASSLRQLNYGYTF
few | TRBJ2-2 | NA | TRBV7-6 | TGTGCCAGCAGCTTAGGCCGGGAGCTCGGGGAGCTGTTTTTT | CASSLGRELGELFF
NA | TRBJ2-3 | NA | TRBV4-2 | TGTGCCAACAGCCATAGAGGTAGTCCGGGGGTAACCACAGATACGCAGTATTTT | CANSHRGSPGVTTDTQYF
once | TRBJ2-3 | NA | TRBV21-1 | TGTGCCAGCAGCTCCCGGTATCTGATAGCGGGGGCGGTCACAGATACGCAGTATTTT | CASSSRYLIAGAVTDTQYF
NA | TRBJ2-3 | TRBD1 | TRBV2 | TGTGCCAGCAGTGACCCCCGACAGGGGGCCACAGATACGCAGTATTTT | CASSDPRQGATDTQYF
once | TRBJ1-6 | NA | TRBV28 | TGTGCCAGCAGAGCAGGTTCGGGCCAGATAAATTCACCCCTCCACTTT | CASRAGSGQINSPLHF
NA | TRBJ2-7 | TRBD2 | TRBV5-1 | TGCGCCAGCAGCTTGACCGAGCGGGGGGTCTACGAGCAGTACTTC | CASSLTERGVYEQYF
NA | TRBJ2-5 | TRBD2 | TRBV6-2/TRBV6-3 | TGTGCCAGCAGAAGACTAGCGGGGCCGCAAGAGACCCAGTACTTC | CASRRLAGPQETQYF
few | TRBJ2-7 | NA | TRBV6-2/TRBV6-3 | TGTGCCAGCCAGTCCACCTACGAGCAGTACTTC | CASQSTYEQYF
NA | TRBJ1-2 | TRBD1 | TRBV6-5 | TGTGCCAGCAGTACCGACAGGGTAGACGGCTACACCTTC | CASSTDRVDGYTF
NA | TRBJ2-3 | TRBD2 | TRBV20-1 | TGCAGTGCTAGAGGTGGTGGTAGCGGGGGGCGCACAGATACGCAGTATTTT | CSARGGGSGGRTDTQYF
NA | TRBJ1-2 | NA | TRBV20-1 | TGCAGTGCAGTGGACACTTCTAACTATGGCTACACCTTC | CSAVDTSNYGYTF
NA | TRBJ1-2 | TRBD1 | TRBV6-5 | TGTGCCAGCAGGGGGGACAGATTAAACTATGGCTACACCTTC | CASRGDRLNYGYTF
NA | TRBJ1-2 | NA | TRBV27 | TGTGCCAGCAGTACCGCCCCCGGATCGGGAGGCTACACCTTC | CASSTAPGSGGYTF
NA | TRBJ2-1 | NA | TRBV28 | TGTGCCAGCAGTTTAGAGGGCCATGAGCAGTTCTTC | CASSLEGHEQFF
NA | TRBJ1-5 | NA | TRBV12-3/TRBV12-4 | TGTGCCAGCAGCCCAGGGGTCATAAGGAATCAGCCCCAGCATTTT | CASSPGVIRNQPQHF
NA | TRBJ1-6 | NA | TRBV7-2 | TGTGCCAGCAGCCCTTTTACACTCGGCGGCGGTTCACCCCTCCACTTT | CASSPFTLGGGSPLHF
NA | TRBJ2-7 | TRBD1 | TRBV29-1 | TGCAGCGTTAAGACCGACAGGGTGGCGAGCGAGCAGTACTTC | CSVKTDRVASEQYF
NA | TRBJ1-2 | NA | TRBV30 | TGTGCCTGGAGTGTACTACTGAAAACGGCCCTAGGGGGCTACACCTTC | CAWSVLLKTALGGYTF
NA | TRBJ2-5 | TRBD1 | TRBV4-1 | TGCGCCAGCAGCCAAGAGACAGGGGAGCAGTACTTC | CASSQETGEQYF
NA | TRBJ2-7 | TRBD1 | TRBV12-3/TRBV12-4 | TGTGCCAGCAGTTTACAGGGGGCGATGCGCGAGCAGTACTTC | CASSLQGAMREQYF
NA | TRBJ2-7 | TRBD1 | TRBV27 | TGTGCCAGCAGTTTATCGGTGGGACAGGGCTACGAGCAGTACTTC | CASSLSVGQGYEQYF
NA | TRBJ2-4 | TRBD1 | TRBV20-1 | TGCAGTGCTACTCGGGACAGGGGAAGTGAGCAGTACTTC | CSATRDRGSEQYF